The sequence of this TCR beta chain was determined in a study of cytomegalovirus exposure and HLA in healthy donors. Researchers ran the PCR with 60 Vbeta and 13 Jbeta primers. The data were produced by immunoSEQ multiplex PCR, yet TCRdb's version contains in-frame clones alone and is incomplete. The table has about 200,000 clones, roughly 70% seen once. The CDR3 has 10 amino acids. Trimming cost V 7 bases and J 8 bases, with 8 bases left between them. Germline assignment: CDR1 MNHNS and CDR2 SASEGT. The specimen was PBMCs. The rearrangement links TRBV6-1 to TRBJ1-1; no clear D. The source is a man in his forties in good health and CMV-seropositive. CDR3 bases: TGTGCCAGCACGTTATCCGAAGCTTTCTTT. Translated: CASTLSEAFF.